This passage covers 7 T cell receptor beta chains from one sample sequenced in a study of human T cells and chemical hapten exposure. TCRdb analysed the RACE reads with MiXCR anew, one entry per CDR3 protein. The sample includes more than 80,000 distinct CDR3 sequences, around 10% of them seen just once. Time point defined: pre-sensitization, week 0. Noted treatment: therapeutic diphenylcyclopropenone sensitization with weekly scalp DPC. The sample consisted of whole blood, taken in connection with sensitization to the hapten diphenylcyclopropenone (DPC). These receptors all come from a woman aged 45-65 years with alopecia areata. Some clones in this sample may be carry-over from other donors' samples.

This clonotype was seen repeatedly, ten times or more. The V call is TRBV2, the J call TRBJ1-5, with TRBD1 identical over 8 bases. V gave up 7 bases and J gave up 4 bases; unmatched junction bases: 6. CDR3 length: 14 amino acids. The V gene's germline CDR1 is SNHLY and CDR2 FYNNEI. In DNA form, the CDR3 reads TGTGCCAGCAAGACAGGGGCTGGAAATCAGCCCCAGCATTTT. This gives the protein CASKTGAGNQPQHF.

This clonotype was found a few times. The chain is built from TRBV20-1 and TRBJ1-5; D perhaps matches TRBD1 (5 bases). Germline V gene data show CDR1 as DFQATT and CDR2 as SNEGSKA (reference sequence). Trimming shortened V by 2 bases and J by 1 base, and 6 bases separated the two germline ends. The CDR3 length is 13 residues. CDR3: CSARRDSNQPQHF. CDR3 nucleotides: TGCAGTGCTAGAAGGGACAGCAATCAGCCCCAGCATTTT.

This clonotype has only a few counts. The chain has TRBV7-9 and TRBJ1-2, with D hard to call. Trimming pared 2 bases from V and 4 bases from J, leaving 17 bases between. Germline-derived CDR1 and CDR2 are SEHNR and FQNEAQ (reference sequence). CDR3 length: 16 amino acids. Here the CDR3 reads CASSLYLGRNLYGYTF. The CDR3 DNA is TGTGCCAGCAGCTTATATTTGGGGAGGAATCTCTATGGCTACACCTTC.

This clonotype was detected ten times or more. The V and J genes are TRBV7-9 and TRBJ2-7; 12 bases map to TRBD2. The CDR3 sequence is 16 residues long. V lost 5 bases and J lost 1; bases outside the gene matches: 6. CDR1 is SEHNR and CDR2 is FQNEAQ in the germline V gene (reference sequence). CDR3 DNA: TGTGCCAGCAGCCCTGAGGGACTAGCGGGTTCCTACGAGCAGTACTTC. Protein sequence: CASSPEGLAGSYEQYF.

This clonotype has just a few counts. CDR3 region: CASSVQGSEQYF. As DNA, the CDR3 is TGTGCCAGCAGCGTACAGGGGAGCGAGCAGTACTTC. The chain recombines TRBV6-2 or TRBV6-3 with TRBJ2-7, with TRBD1 matching over 7 bases. The germline gives CDR1 MNHEY, CDR2 SVGEGT. Losses at the gene ends were 6 bases for V and 6 bases for J; bases not matched to a gene: 5. CDR3 size: 12 residues.

A few counts support this clonotype. The chain recombines TRBV27 with TRBJ2-7, with D perhaps TRBD1 (6 bases). Germline loops: CDR1 MNHEY, CDR2 SMNVEV (reference sequence). V lost 5 bases, J lost 2 bases, and 13 bases lay in between. The CDR3 extends over 14 amino acids. The CDR3, as DNA: TGTGCCAGCAGTGGAAACAGGGTTCCCTACGAGCAGTACTTC. Translated, it gives CASSGNRVPYEQYF.

In this sample, this clonotype turned up a few times. The chain has TRBV28 and TRBJ2-1; 12 nucleotides agree with TRBD2. The CDR3 has 18 residues. Germline trimming cut 6 bases from V and 1 base from J; bases unmatched to any gene: 10. The germline CDR1 and CDR2 sequences are MDHEN and SYDVKM. The CDR3 nucleotides are TGTGCCAGCAGACCATTGACTAGCGGGAGTGGGTCCTACAATGAGCAGTTCTTC. Translation gives CASRPLTSGSGSYNEQFF.